Following are 30 T cell receptor beta chains from one sample sequenced in a study of T-cell memory formation after mild COVID-19. One entry per CDR3 protein results from TCRdb running MiXCR on the 5' RACE reads. The table has around 320,000 distinct CDR3 sequences, roughly an eighth seen once. The source material was PBMCs or a T cell subset sorted from them (not recorded which). All receptors come from a man between 18 and 29 years old who had mild COVID-19 (a few samples of this study predate the infection). Cell type and time point are not known.

This clonotype was detected a few times. The CDR3 loop reads CASSPGLVSSYEQYF. CDR3 in DNA: TGTGCCAGCAGCCCCGGACTAGTTAGCTCCTACGAGCAGTACTTC. This rearrangement joins TRBV3-1 to TRBJ2-7, with 7 bases fitting TRBD2. The length of the CDR3 is 15 residues. Germline-derived CDR1 and CDR2 are LGHDT and YNNKEL (reference sequence). J lost 0 bases, V lost 4 bases, and 6 bases had no gene match.

The V and J genes are TRBV6-1 and TRBJ1-2, with D hard to call. Per germline, CDR1 MNHNS and CDR2 SASEGT. The CDR3 has 15 amino acids. V was clipped by 2 bases and J by 2 bases, with 12 bases between them. For the CDR3, the DNA is TGTGCCAGCAGTGAAAACACAGCGAGGAACTATGGCTACACCTTC. It encodes CASSENTARNYGYTF.

Many counts were recorded for this clonotype. The V gene is TRBV5-1, the J gene TRBJ2-3; D possibly corresponds to TRBD1 (6 bases). Germline CDR1 SGHRS, CDR2 YFSETQ. The germline V and J ends were trimmed by 4 bases and 0 bases, with 9 bases remaining between them. The CDR3 is 14 residues long. CDR3 amino acids: CASSQTGSTDTQYF. The CDR3 DNA reads as TGCGCCAGCAGCCAGACAGGCAGCACAGATACGCAGTATTTT.

The chain has TRBV21-1 and TRBJ1-1. TRBV21-1 is classified as a pseudogene. CDR3 size: 11 residues. This CDR3 is CAGRENAEAFF. The CDR3 DNA follows: TGTGCCGGGAGGGAGAACGCTGAAGCTTTCTTT.

This clonotype was recorded a few times. As DNA, the CDR3 is TGCAGTGCTCTAGGGACTAGCGGGAGCCAAGAGACCCAGTACTTC. Translating gives CSALGTSGSQETQYF. The chain employs TRBV20-1 and TRBJ2-5, with 14 bases fitting TRBD2. V gave up 5 bases and J gave up 1 base; unmatched junction bases: 3. CDR1 DFQATT and CDR2 SNEGSKA come from the germline V gene (reference sequence). The CDR3 has 15 residues.

The sample holds a few counts of this clonotype. The chain employs TRBV30 and TRBJ2-7; D gene uncertain. Germline values: CDR1 GTSNPN, CDR2 SVGIG (reference sequence). The V end lost 3 bases, the J end lost 2 bases, and 11 bases lay between the germline ends. This CDR3 has 13 residues. The DNA of the CDR3 is TGTGCCTGGAGCATCCAAGGTCCCTACGAGCAGTACTTC. It encodes CAWSIQGPYEQYF.

The V and J genes are TRBV6-5 and TRBJ1-2, with TRBD1 matching over 7 bases. The CDR3 is 15 amino acids. The ends lost 0 bases at V and 4 bases at J; junction bases unmatched: 5. Germline loops: CDR1 MNHEY, CDR2 SVGAGI. The CDR3 reads CASSYSTGFGYGYTF. The CDR3 coding sequence is TGTGCCAGCAGTTACTCGACAGGGTTCGGCTATGGCTACACCTTC.

This clonotype was counted a few times. V gene TRBV5-1 combines with J gene TRBJ2-3, with 9 bases lining up with TRBD2. This CDR3 has 14 amino acids. Germline V lookup: CDR1 SGHRS, CDR2 YFSETQ. The V gene end was trimmed by 4 bases and the J gene end by 4 bases; junction bases not matched to a gene: 4. The CDR3 DNA sequence: TGCGCCAGCAGCGGGGGACTAGCTGCAGATACGCAGTATTTT. Encoded protein: CASSGGLAADTQYF.

The chain recombines TRBV7-2 with TRBJ2-3, with TRBD2 identical over 12 bases. Germline trimming cut 6 bases from V and 5 bases from J; bases unmatched to any gene: 12. The germline CDR1 and CDR2 sequences are SGHTA and FQGNSA. The CDR3 sequence is 17 residues long. CDR3 sequence reads: CASSDSSGGAWLDTQYF. The CDR3, as DNA: TGTGCCAGCAGTGACTCTAGCGGGGGGGCGTGGTTAGATACGCAGTATTTT.

The V call is TRBV7-9, the J call TRBJ2-7; D unclear. Germline CDR1 is SEHNR and CDR2 is FQNEAQ (reference sequence). This CDR3 has 14 amino acids. Trimming stripped 4 bases from V and 2 bases from J, with 12 bases between. The CDR3 DNA reads TGTGCCAGCAGCTCGTCCGACGGAACCTACGAGCAGTACTTC. It encodes CASSSSDGTYEQYF.

The gene calls are TRBV24-1 and TRBJ1-1, with 8 bases lining up with TRBD1. CDR1 KGHDR and CDR2 SFDVKD come from the germline V gene. The V segment lost 1 base and the J segment 2 bases; nucleotides outside the gene matches: 14. The CDR3 covers 19 residues. The CDR3 nucleotides read TGTGCCACCAGTGATTTACCACTGTCAGGGGGCGAGGGTAACACTGAAGCTTTCTTT. It encodes CATSDLPLSGGEGNTEAFF.

This clonotype was picked up many times. The chain couples TRBV20-1 to TRBJ2-3, with D hard to call. The ends were cut back, 0 bases at V and 0 bases at J, with 16 bases in the middle. CDR1 DFQATT and CDR2 SNEGSKA come from the germline V gene (reference sequence). This CDR3 is built from 17 residues. The CDR3, as DNA: TGCAGTGCTAGAGAGATAAGGGCACTCCCAAGCACAGATACGCAGTATTTT. This translates into CSAREIRALPSTDTQYF.

This clonotype was observed at least ten times. The V call is TRBV19, the J call TRBJ1-1; D unresolved. The length of the CDR3 is 13 residues. V lost 9 bases and J lost 0, with 11 bases in between. Germline CDR1 LNHDA, CDR2 SQIVND (reference sequence). The CDR3: CASGFGVNTEAFF. In DNA, the CDR3 is TGTGCCAGCGGTTTTGGGGTGAACACTGAAGCTTTCTTT.

The chain employs TRBV29-1 and TRBJ2-1; D may match TRBD1 or TRBD2 (5 bases each). V was pared by 7 bases and J by 3 bases, with 16 bases between. This CDR3 is built from 14 residues. Looked up from germline, CDR1 is SQVTM and CDR2 is ANQGSEA. The CDR3 DNA is TGCAGCGGAACCGGGACGGTGGGCTACAATGAGCAGTTCTTC. Translated, it gives CSGTGTVGYNEQFF.

The chain carries TRBV13 and TRBJ1-1, with no clear D. Trimming removed 5 bases from V and 7 bases from J, with 11 bases in between. The CDR3 runs to 12 residues. Germline V lookup: CDR1 PRHDT, CDR2 FYEKMQ (reference sequence). CDR3 bases: TGTGCCAGCAGCCAACGGATCTTTGAAGCTTTCTTT. Protein: CASSQRIFEAFF.

This clonotype was counted a few times. The V gene is TRBV6-2 or TRBV6-3, the J gene TRBJ2-1, with no clear D. Germline-derived CDR1 and CDR2 are MNHEY and SVGEGT. The CDR3 covers 15 residues. Trimming shortened V by 7 bases and J by 7 bases, and 20 bases separated the two germline ends. The CDR3 DNA follows: TGTGCCAGCACTACCCTCCCGGGCGGAGCAAATGAGCAGTTCTTC. As protein: CASTTLPGGANEQFF.

The chain is built from TRBV6-1 and TRBJ2-7, with D possibly TRBD2 on 5 matching bases. V lost 2 bases and J lost 5, with 16 bases in between. CDR3 length: 15 amino acids. Looked up from germline, CDR1 is MNHNS and CDR2 is SASEGT. DNA of the CDR3: TGTGCCAGCAGTGAATGGGCAGGCTTCGGGGACGAGCAGTACTTC. Its protein product is CASSEWAGFGDEQYF.

The chain combines TRBV3-1 with TRBJ2-1; 11 nucleotides match TRBD2. CDR1 LGHDT and CDR2 YNNKEL come from the germline V gene (reference sequence). The CDR3 loop spans 15 amino acids. J was trimmed by 10 bases and V by 6 bases; bases with no gene match: 11. The CDR3 DNA is TGTGCCAGCAGTACGACTAGCGGGGTTCATGCGGAGCAGTTCTTC. It is translated as CASSTTSGVHAEQFF.

Only a few counts were recorded for this clonotype. The V gene is TRBV4-1, the J gene TRBJ2-1; no firm D call. Germline loops: CDR1 MGHRA, CDR2 YSYEKL. The CDR3 has 12 residues. V dropped 0 bases and J dropped 15 bases, with 12 bases sitting between them. The chain's CDR3 is CASSQDAAVLFF. The CDR3, as DNA: TGCGCCAGCAGCCAAGATGCTGCGGTTTTGTTCTTC.

The chain recombines TRBV5-5 with TRBJ2-3; D possibly uses TRBD1 or TRBD2 (5 bases each). The germline V gene encodes CDR1 SGHKS and CDR2 YYEKEE (reference sequence). The CDR3 runs to 14 residues. Trimming removed 7 bases at V and 0 bases at J, with 12 bases between. The CDR3 nucleotides are TGTGCCAGCTCTTACAGGACTAGCACAGATACGCAGTATTTT. The encoded protein is CASSYRTSTDTQYF.

This clonotype showed up many times. V gene TRBV7-2 combines with J gene TRBJ1-6, with D possibly being TRBD1 (5 bases). Trimming stripped 5 bases from V and 7 bases from J, with 15 bases between. The length of the CDR3 is 15 residues. Looked up from germline, CDR1 is SGHTA and CDR2 is FQGNSA. The CDR3 nucleotides read TGTGCCAGCAGCAGCGTTGGGTGGGACAATTCACCCCTCCACTTT. Encoded protein: CASSSVGWDNSPLHF. The variable domain in full, completed from reference TRBV7-2 and TRBJ1-6, reads GAGVSQSPSNKVTEKGKDVELRCDPISGHTALYWYRQSLGQGLEFLIYFQGNSAPDKSGLPSDRFSAERTGGSVSTLTIQRTQQEDSAVYLCASSSVGWDNSPLHFGNGTRLTVT.

The chain recombines TRBV4-1 with TRBJ2-7, with D maybe TRBD1 (5 bases). The CDR3 covers 15 residues. V was pared by 5 bases and J by 3 bases, with 17 bases between. Germline-derived CDR1 and CDR2 are MGHRA and YSYEKL. The DNA for the CDR3 is TGCGCCAGCAGCTACCTTCCGACAGATGACTACGAGCAGTACGTC. Its translation: CASSYLPTDDYEQYV.

This clonotype was detected many times. This chain connects TRBV7-9 to TRBJ2-5, with TRBD2 identical over 11 bases. With 6 bases clipped from V and 5 bases from J, the junction kept 11 bases outside the gene matches. Germline V gene sequence: CDR1 SEHNR, CDR2 FQNEAQ (reference sequence). The CDR3 loop spans 16 amino acids. The CDR3 reads CASRDVGTSGEETQYF. The CDR3 DNA follows: TGTGCCAGCAGAGATGTCGGGACTAGCGGTGAGGAGACCCAGTACTTC.

The rearrangement uses TRBV5-1 and TRBJ1-2; no clear D. The V gene lost 0 bases and the J gene lost 3 bases, with 12 bases spanning the gap. The CDR3 runs to 15 residues. Germline V gives CDR1 SGHRS, CDR2 YFSETQ. CDR3 sequence reads: CASSLEGRLHYGYTF. The CDR3 DNA is TGCGCCAGCAGCTTGGAGGGCAGGTTACACTATGGCTACACCTTC.

The gene calls are TRBV7-9 and TRBJ1-1; maybe TRBD1 (5 bases). The CDR3 consists of 11 residues. Trimming shortened V by 0 bases and J by 11 bases, and 7 bases separated the two germline ends. CDR1 and CDR2 from the germline V gene are SEHNR and FQNEAQ (reference sequence). CDR3 DNA sequence: TGTGCCAGCAGCTTAGCCACAGGCGCTTTCTTT. Amino acids: CASSLATGAFF.

This clonotype was seen more than once but under ten times. This chain joins TRBV5-1 and TRBJ2-7; D not resolved. Germline V gives CDR1 SGHRS, CDR2 YFSETQ. Between the trimmed V and J ends, which lost 5 bases and 8 bases, there was a span of 23 bases. This CDR3 comprises 15 residues. DNA of the CDR3: TGCGCCAGCAGAAACAACGTCGGGCGCGGTACGAAGCAGTACTTC. Protein sequence: CASRNNVGRGTKQYF.

This clonotype was found a few times. This chain links TRBV3-1 with TRBJ2-3; TRBD2 might be the D (6 bases). Per germline, CDR1 LGHDT and CDR2 YNNKEL (reference sequence). The CDR3 is 14 residues long. Trimming stripped 3 bases from V and 4 bases from J, with 11 bases between. CDR3 sequence (DNA): TGTGCCAGCAGCCAGTCGGGACTTTCAGATACGCAGTATTTT. It translates to CASSQSGLSDTQYF.

A few counts support this clonotype. The V call is TRBV25-1, the J call TRBJ2-5; a weak D match, TRBD1 (5 bases). The germline V and J ends were trimmed by 5 bases and 4 bases, with 14 bases remaining between them. Germline V lookup: CDR1 MGHDK, CDR2 SYGVNS. The length of the CDR3 is 14 residues. CDR3 sequence (DNA): TGTGCCAGCAGTATGAGTGGGGCTATAGAGACCCAGTACTTC. The encoded protein is CASSMSGAIETQYF.

This clonotype was seen more than once but under ten times. The CDR3 region is CASSLMGRQNTEAFF. CDR3 in DNA: TGCGCCAGCAGCTTGATGGGCAGACAGAACACTGAAGCTTTCTTT. The J gene is TRBJ1-1, the V gene TRBV5-1; no firm D call. The CDR3 consists of 15 residues. V lost 1 base and J lost 1, with 11 bases in between. Germline V gives CDR1 SGHRS, CDR2 YFSETQ.

Only a few counts were recorded for this clonotype. The chain uses TRBV3-2 and TRBJ2-7; the table's D call, TRBD2, has no DNA check behind it. TRBV3-2 is reported as a pseudogene. This CDR3 region has 14 residues. In DNA, the CDR3 is TGTGCCAGCAGCCATTACAGGCCCCTCTACGAGCAGTACGTC. It translates to CASSHYRPLYEQYV.